The next 30 T cell receptor beta chains were all read from a single sample in a study of OX40 agonist ivuxolimab in advanced cancers. The protocol was immunoSEQ multiplex PCR, while the TCRdb copy is restricted to in-frame clones and leaves out a portion. The repertoire includes 20,000 or so clones, approximately 80% of them detected once, and roughly 24% sits in the top ten. The sequencing used CD4+ or CD8+ T cells sorted from blood, collected in a trial of the OX40 agonist ivuxolimab. The receptors here all came from an adult with an advanced solid tumor such as melanoma, head and neck, liver or kidney cancer.

This clone was recorded a few times. The CDR3: CASSANTGGEETQYF. CDR3 sequence (DNA): TGTGCCAGCAGCGCTAATACAGGGGGTGAAGAGACCCAGTACTTC. The J gene is TRBJ2-5, the V gene TRBV28, with TRBD1 matching over 8 bases. CDR1 and CDR2 (germline): MDHEN, SYDVKM. The V and J ends lost 6 bases and 3 bases, in that order; junction bases with no gene match: 9. The CDR3 loop spans 15 amino acids.

CDR3 sequence: CASSYWLAGGYEQYF. Here the CDR3 DNA reads TGTGCCAGCAGTTACTGGCTAGCGGGAGGTTACGAGCAGTACTTC. This chain links TRBV6-6 with TRBJ2-7, with 11 bases lining up with TRBD2. CDR3 length equals 15 residues. The ends lost 1 base at V and 4 bases at J; junction bases unmatched: 3. Germline V gene lookup returns CDR1 MNHNY and CDR2 SVGAGI (reference sequence).

The chain joins TRBV2 to TRBJ1-1, with 8 bases lining up with TRBD1. The CDR3 is 11 residues long. Germline V gives CDR1 SNHLY, CDR2 FYNNEI. The V segment lost 11 bases and the J segment 7 bases; nucleotides outside the gene matches: 6. The CDR3 loop reads CAEQGGREAFF. In DNA, the CDR3 is TGTGCCGAACAGGGGGGTCGTGAAGCTTTCTTT.

The chain carries TRBV7-9 and TRBJ1-1; D gene uncertain. Deletions cut 5 bases from V and 7 bases from J, with 20 bases between. This CDR3 spans 15 amino acids. Germline-derived CDR1 and CDR2 are SEHNR and FQNEAQ (reference sequence). CDR3 sequence reads: CASSTEGRADVEAFF. CDR3 bases: TGTGCCAGCAGCACCGAGGGTCGGGCGGACGTTGAAGCTTTCTTT.

The V call is TRBV19, the J call TRBJ1-1; no firm D call. This CDR3 region has 15 residues. Germline CDR1 reads LNHDA; CDR2 reads SQIVND (reference sequence). Trimming took 7 bases from V and 5 from J, leaving 20 bases between them. DNA for the CDR3: TGTGCCAGTACCACGACCTGGCGGGATGGTACTGAAGCTTTCTTT. Protein sequence: CASTTTWRDGTEAFF.

The V call is TRBV27, the J call TRBJ1-4; a possible D gene is TRBD1 (6 bases). Germline CDR1 reads MNHEY; CDR2 reads SMNVEV (reference sequence). The V gene lost 7 bases and the J gene lost 4 bases, with 16 bases spanning the gap. The length of the CDR3 is 15 residues. For the CDR3, the DNA is TGTGCCAGCAAGGCCCGGGGGCGGATTAATGAAAAACTGTTTTTT. This sequence encodes CASKARGRINEKLFF.

This chain joins TRBV5-5 and TRBJ2-7; perhaps TRBD1 as D (6 bases). This CDR3 contains 14 residues. Germline CDR1 SGHKS, CDR2 YYEKEE (reference sequence). Trimming pared 0 bases from V and 4 bases from J, leaving 11 bases between. The CDR3 protein is CASSLVGAGYEQYF. For the CDR3, the DNA is TGTGCCAGCAGCTTGGTGGGGGCAGGGTACGAGCAGTACTTC. The whole variable domain, filled in from reference TRBV5-5 and TRBJ2-7, reads DAGVTQSPTHLIKTRGQQVTLRCSPISGHKSVSWYQQVLGQGPQFIFQYYEKEERGRGNFPDRFSARQFPNYSSELNVNALLLGDSALYLCASSLVGAGYEQYFGPGTRLTVT.

CDR3 nucleotide sequence: TGTGCCAGCAGCTTAGAGCTTACCGGGATCTATGGCTACACCTTC. It encodes CASSLELTGIYGYTF. The chain couples TRBV7-2 to TRBJ1-2; D ambiguous. Germline assignment: CDR1 SGHTA and CDR2 FQGNSA. The V and J ends lost 1 base and 4 bases respectively, with 13 bases between them. The CDR3 consists of 15 residues.

The V and J genes are TRBV5-6 and TRBJ2-7, with D uncertain. In germline, CDR1 is SGHDT, CDR2 YYEEEE. V dropped 3 bases and J dropped 3 bases, with 13 bases sitting between them. The CDR3 runs to 14 residues. The CDR3 spells CASSSAPLGYEQYF. The CDR3, as DNA: TGTGCCAGCAGCTCCGCCCCACTCGGCTACGAGCAGTACTTC.

The chain uses TRBV5-5 and TRBJ1-1; no reliable D call. The CDR3 extends over 12 amino acids. CDR1 and CDR2 from the germline V gene are SGHKS and YYEKEE (reference sequence). The V end was cut by 0 bases, the J end by 5 bases, with 5 bases between. The CDR3 region has the DNA TGTGCCAGCAGCTTGGTGGCGACTGAAGCTTTCTTT. This encodes CASSLVATEAFF.

CDR3 residues: CASSLEASNTGELFF. DNA of the CDR3: TGCGCCAGCAGCTTGGAGGCCTCAAACACCGGGGAGCTGTTTTTT. The rearrangement links TRBV5-1 to TRBJ2-2; D is unresolved. This CDR3 has 15 residues. V was pared by 0 bases and J by 2 bases, with 8 bases between. In germline, CDR1 is SGHRS, CDR2 YFSETQ.

The chain combines TRBV27 with TRBJ2-3; maybe TRBD2 (5 bases). The CDR3 contains 13 residues. The germline V and J ends were trimmed by 7 bases and 2 bases, with 10 bases remaining between them. The germline gives CDR1 MNHEY, CDR2 SMNVEV (reference sequence). The CDR3 spells CASTDSFTDTQYF. CDR3 nucleotide sequence: TGTGCCAGCACGGACTCCTTCACAGATACGCAGTATTTT.

The chain employs TRBV2 and TRBJ2-1; 7 positions agree with TRBD2. This CDR3 is built from 13 residues. With V trimmed by 8 bases and J by 3 bases, 4 bases remained unmatched. Per the germline V gene, CDR1 is SNHLY and CDR2 is FYNNEI. CDR3 loop: CASREELYNEQFF. The CDR3 DNA sequence: TGTGCCAGCCGGGAGGAGCTCTACAATGAGCAGTTCTTC.

The chain links TRBV7-8 to TRBJ1-1; no firm D call. The CDR3 is 11 amino acids. The V and J ends lost 9 bases and 6 bases respectively, with 11 bases between them. Looked up from germline, CDR1 is SGHVS and CDR2 is FQNEAQ. The CDR3 protein is CASIVGSEAFF. CDR3 coding DNA: TGTGCCAGTATCGTAGGGTCTGAAGCTTTCTTT.

The J gene is TRBJ1-1, the V gene TRBV28, with TRBD1 as a possible D gene (5 bases). V lost 5 bases and J 0 bases, leaving 22 bases between the germline ends. CDR1 MDHEN and CDR2 SYDVKM come from the germline V gene. The CDR3 covers 18 residues. The CDR3 spells CASSPRLRVMGVNTEAFF. In DNA, the CDR3 is TGTGCCAGCAGTCCGCGACTGAGGGTTATGGGGGTGAACACTGAAGCTTTCTTT.

The rearrangement joins TRBV30 to TRBJ1-2; the D is unclear. Deletions cut 0 bases from V and 8 bases from J, with 13 bases between. CDR1 and CDR2 (germline): GTSNPN, SVGIG (reference sequence). This CDR3 region has 13 residues. The CDR3 coding sequence is TGTGCCTGGAGTGTACCTGCCATCGGGGGCTACACCTTC. Amino acids: CAWSVPAIGGYTF.

The chain uses TRBV5-1 and TRBJ2-3; D may be TRBD2 (5 bases). Germline CDR1 is SGHRS and CDR2 is YFSETQ. The V gene lost 2 bases and the J gene lost 11 bases, with 12 bases spanning the gap. This CDR3 is 12 amino acids long. The CDR3 loop is CASSLEGFGQYF. The CDR3 region has the DNA TGCGCCAGCAGCTTAGAGGGCTTCGGGCAGTATTTT.

The genes are TRBV13 and TRBJ2-1, with TRBD2 matching 9 bases. Germline trimming cut 1 base from V and 2 bases from J; bases unmatched to any gene: 6. There are 17 residues in the CDR3. Germline loops: CDR1 PRHDT, CDR2 FYEKMQ (reference sequence). CDR3 in amino acids: CASSLVRLAGTYNEQFF. In DNA form, the CDR3 reads TGTGCCAGCAGCTTAGTCAGGCTAGCGGGGACCTACAATGAGCAGTTCTTC.

This chain links TRBV7-3 with TRBJ2-3; D is undetermined. Trimming pared 1 base from V and 0 bases from J, leaving 2 bases between. This CDR3 comprises 13 residues. Germline V gene sequence: CDR1 SGHTA, CDR2 FQGTGA. CDR3 nucleotide sequence: TGTGCCAGCAGCTTAATAAGCACAGATACGCAGTATTTT. Translated: CASSLISTDTQYF.

The chain is built from TRBV9 and TRBJ1-1; D may be TRBD1 (5 bases). The CDR3 covers 15 residues. Germline assignment: CDR1 SGDLS and CDR2 YYNGEE. V was trimmed by 6 bases and J by 3 bases, leaving 18 bases between them. In DNA form, the CDR3 reads TGTGCCAGCAACAGTGGGGGTATTGGGGACACTGAAGCTTTCTTT. This encodes CASNSGGIGDTEAFF.

The chain is built from TRBV5-6 and TRBJ1-2; 7 bases are a match to TRBD1. The CDR3 covers 14 residues. V lost 3 bases, J lost 4 bases, and 6 bases stayed unmatched. CDR1 SGHDT and CDR2 YYEEEE come from the germline V gene. Written as DNA, the CDR3 is TGTGCCAGCAGCTCGGGGACAGAGATCTATGGCTACACCTTC. Translated, it gives CASSSGTEIYGYTF.

As to this clone: This CDR3 is also generated by other DNA sequences in the sample. This chain connects TRBV6-4 to TRBJ2-3; D perhaps matches TRBD2 (5 bases). Germline V lookup: CDR1 MRHNA, CDR2 SNTAGT. CDR3 length: 14 residues. Trimming shortened V by 6 bases and J by 10 bases, and 20 bases separated the two germline ends. The CDR3 spells CASREEALPGPQYF. The DNA for the CDR3 is TGTGCCAGCAGAGAGGAGGCTTTACCAGGTCCGCAGTATTTT.

This chain joins TRBV25-1 and TRBJ1-2; D may be TRBD1 (6 bases). Germline CDR1 reads MGHDK; CDR2 reads SYGVNS. This CDR3 comprises 13 residues. V lost 4 bases and J 6 bases, leaving 12 bases between the germline ends. For the CDR3, the DNA is TGTGCCAGCAGTGCTCAGGGGACGGATGGCTACACCTTC. Its protein is CASSAQGTDGYTF.

This clone has just one count. V gene TRBV6-5 combines with J gene TRBJ2-5, with D perhaps matching TRBD2 (5 bases). Germline CDR1 reads MNHEY; CDR2 reads SVGAGI. The CDR3 is made up of 11 amino acids. CDR3 nucleotides: TGTGCTACCCGGGGTCAAGAGACCCAGTACTTC. The encoded protein is CATRGQETQYF.

The chain joins TRBV7-6 to TRBJ2-7; weak D call: TRBD2 (5 bases). CDR1 is SGHVS and CDR2 is FNYEAQ in the germline V gene. The V end was cut by 5 bases, the J end by 2 bases, with 16 bases between. The CDR3 covers 15 residues. Here the CDR3 DNA reads TGTGCCAGCAGCCCGGAGGCAGGATACACCTACGAGCAGTACTTC. It translates to CASSPEAGYTYEQYF.

The chain recombines TRBV12-2 with TRBJ2-7; whether TRBD2, the table's D call, matches the DNA was not checked. TRBV12-2 is termed a pseudogene. CDR3 length: 16 amino acids. Here the CDR3 DNA reads TGTGCAAGTCGCTTAAACCCGGGACTAGCGGGAGACGAGCAGTACTTC. Translated: CASRLNPGLAGDEQYF.

A note on this clone: At one end the junction does not follow the germline gene, possibly because of a read error. The chain couples TRBV27 to TRBJ2-7, with a possible D match to TRBD1 (5 bases). This CDR3 has 15 residues. Germline-derived CDR1 and CDR2 are MNHEY and SMNVEV (reference sequence). The DNA of the CDR3 is TGTGCCAGCAGTTTTTCAGGGTTCAGCTCCTGCGAGCAGTACTTC. Translation gives CASSFSGFSSCEQYF.

V is TRBV2 and J is TRBJ1-5; a possible D gene is TRBD1 (5 bases). The V end was cut by 7 bases, the J end by 6 bases, with 16 bases between. In germline, CDR1 is SNHLY, CDR2 FYNNEI. The CDR3 extends over 14 amino acids. CDR3 residues: CASTWGRDSQPQHF. The CDR3 nucleotides are TGTGCCAGCACCTGGGGCAGGGACTCTCAGCCCCAGCATTTT.

In this sample, this clone is medium-sized. This chain joins TRBV19 and TRBJ1-2; a weak D match, TRBD1 (5 bases). The germline V and J ends were trimmed by 9 bases and 6 bases, with 20 bases remaining between them. This CDR3 contains 14 residues. Per germline, CDR1 LNHDA and CDR2 SQIVND (reference sequence). DNA for the CDR3: TGTGCCAGCTGGTTTAAGGGGAGGAAGGATGGCTACACCTTC. Its translation: CASWFKGRKDGYTF. Full variable domain (missing parts from reference TRBV19 and TRBJ1-2): DGGITQSPKYLFRKEGQNVTLSCEQNLNHDAMYWYRQDPGQGLRLIYYSQIVNDFQKGDIAEGYSVSREKKESFPLTVTSAQKNPTAFYLCASWFKGRKDGYTFGSGTRLTVV.

The chain joins TRBV7-3 to TRBJ2-1; 11 bases agree with TRBD2. The V gene end was trimmed by 1 base and the J gene end by 8 bases; junction bases not matched to a gene: 10. The CDR3 contains 17 residues. Germline assignment: CDR1 SGHTA and CDR2 FQGTGA. CDR3 protein: CASSLNPGLAEEDEQFF. The CDR3, as DNA: TGTGCCAGCAGCTTAAACCCGGGACTAGCGGAAGAGGATGAGCAGTTCTTC.